Sequencing of this T cell receptor beta chain was carried out in a study of cytomegalovirus exposure and HLA in healthy donors. Remarks on this clone: The target antigen is unknown.

The germline gives CDR1 MNHNS, CDR2 SASEGT. This CDR3 spans 15 amino acids. Trimming at V came to 4 bases and at J to 5 bases, leaving 4 bases not matched to a gene. Primers for the PCR totalled 60 Vbeta and 13 Jbeta. TCRdb's copy holds only in-frame clones and misses some; the assay was immunoSEQ multiplex PCR. The sample holds 150,000 to 200,000 clones, 70% to 90% seen once. Study observations and caveats: Association with HLA alleles at 0.05 false discovery rate was found for about 17,000 TCR beta sequences in a later analysis. The study reported that TCR beta sequences accurately predicted HLA-A and HLA-B alleles in most subjects.

The sequence was collected from a man younger than 35 in good health and CMV-seropositive. Sequencing was done on a sample of PBMCs. This chain connects TRBV6-1 to TRBJ2-7; 14 bases agree with TRBD2. The CDR3 region has the DNA TGTGCCAGCAGTGCCGGGACTAGCGGGGGCGACGAGCAGTACTTC. Amino acids: CASSAGTSGGDEQYF.